The clone carrying this T cell receptor (beta chain) is a singleton in its sample. Its antigen is still unknown. This entry is derived from a study of a mutant IDH1 vaccine in newly diagnosed glioma. Trimming removed 2 bases from V and 4 bases from J, with 11 bases in between. In germline, CDR1 is MNHEY, CDR2 SVGAGI. The CDR3 totals 14 residues. Regarding the study as a whole: Pseudoprogression showed no apparent link to changes in top peripheral T cell clonotypes.

The repertoire was sequenced with immunoSEQ multiplex PCR; TCRdb's copy has only in-frame clones and lacks some. The table lists about 54,000 clones, roughly 80% of them singletons, with approximately 19% in the top ten. Time point here: baseline, week 1 (first vaccination visit). Stated treatment: pre-vaccination baseline after standard-of-care therapy. The specimen was PBMCs, collected from a glioma patient treated with radiotherapy, temozolomide or both. The chain couples TRBV6-5 to TRBJ1-1; D is unresolved. The sequence was obtained from a man younger than 35 with glioma. The CDR3 reads CASSYREVVTEAFF. For the CDR3, the DNA is TGTGCCAGCAGTTACAGAGAGGTCGTCACTGAAGCTTTCTTT.